Described below is a single TCR beta chain sequence and its context. Its antigen is unknown. This specimen comes from a study of monozygotic twins with inflammatory bowel disease. Notes on the study in general: Cells of different T cell subtypes could not be told apart. Similarity of repertoires did not differ between concordant and discordant twins, possibly from limited power. Against healthy co-twins, IBD patients had lower TCRbeta diversity (measured by inverse Simpson). Patient repertoires may have gained variability from differing immunosuppressive treatments.

Following a re-call of the 5' RACE reads, TCRdb has one entry per CDR3 protein and lacks DNA. With roughly 320,000 distinct CDR3 sequences in the sample, the ten largest clones hold approximately 5.9%. Germline V gene lookup returns CDR1 MDHEN and CDR2 SYDVKM. The CDR3 length is 15 residues. This TCR was recovered from a human donor with ulcerative colitis or Crohn's disease, or a healthy co-twin of an affected twin (not recorded which). The V call is TRBV28, the J call TRBJ2-3; the TCRdb call, TRBD1, lacks DNA for checking. Specimen: blood. CDR3 loop: CASSQLDRATDTQYF.